This passage covers 25 T cell receptor beta chains from one sample sequenced in a study of blood T cell repertoires in COVID-19. Here immunoSEQ multiplex PCR was the method, and the copy in TCRdb shows in-frame clones only, minus some. The sample holds about 110,000 clones, over 75% seen once. The specimen was peripheral blood. The source is a woman older than 75 with active or convalescent COVID-19.

The chain has TRBV5-1 and TRBJ2-7; a possible D gene is TRBD2 (6 bases). This CDR3 is 14 amino acids long. Looked up from germline, CDR1 is SGHRS and CDR2 is YFSETQ. With 4 bases removed from V and 2 bases from J, the gap between germline ends came to 13 bases. The CDR3 DNA reads as TGCGCCAGCAGCCCGGGGCGGGGTACCTACGAGCAGTACTTC. The encoded protein is CASSPGRGTYEQYF.

Of note for this clone: Other DNA sequences in the sample encode the same CDR3. The rearrangement links TRBV25-1 to TRBJ2-2, with D possibly matching TRBD2 (5 bases). V was trimmed by 3 bases and J by 6 bases, leaving 8 bases between them. The CDR3 totals 13 residues. Germline V gene lookup returns CDR1 MGHDK and CDR2 SYGVNS. Here the CDR3 reads CASSDRGPGELFF. The CDR3 nucleotides are TGTGCCAGCAGTGACCGAGGGCCCGGGGAGCTGTTTTTT.

V is TRBV27 and J is TRBJ2-1; D perhaps matches TRBD2 (6 bases). The CDR3 has 13 residues. CDR1 and CDR2 from the germline V gene are MNHEY and SMNVEV (reference sequence). The V and J ends lost 6 bases and 10 bases respectively, with 16 bases between them. Written as DNA, the CDR3 is TGTGCCAGCAGGCGACTAGATTCGTCCGAGCAGTTCTTC. It translates to CASRRLDSSEQFF.

The chain has TRBV11-2 and TRBJ2-7; 12 nucleotides agree with TRBD2. The germline gives CDR1 SGHAT, CDR2 FQNNGV. Unmatched junction bases numbered 9, after V lost 3 bases and J lost 6 bases. The CDR3 sequence is 16 residues long. This chain's CDR3 is CASSFSRLAGVVEQYF. The CDR3 coding sequence is TGTGCCAGCAGCTTTTCGCGACTAGCGGGAGTGGTCGAGCAGTACTTC.

The V and J genes are TRBV7-3 and TRBJ2-3; D might be TRBD2 (6 bases). CDR3 length: 15 amino acids. Germline values: CDR1 SGHTA, CDR2 FQGTGA. The ends were cut back, 5 bases at V and 2 bases at J, with 14 bases in the middle. For the CDR3, the DNA is TGTGCCAGCAGCCAAAGGAGGGGATACACAGATACGCAGTATTTT. This sequence encodes CASSQRRGYTDTQYF.

V usage is TRBV30 and J usage is TRBJ1-1, with 8 bases aligning to TRBD1. V shed 6 bases, J shed 3 bases, and the junction held 9 bases outside the gene matches. The germline CDR1 and CDR2 sequences are GTSNPN and SVGIG (reference sequence). This CDR3 region has 14 residues. The CDR3 is CACTQNRGDTEAFF. The CDR3 bases are TGTGCCTGTACACAAAACAGGGGGGACACTGAAGCTTTCTTT.

The genes are TRBV9 and TRBJ2-5, with 11 bases identical to TRBD2. Germline V lookup: CDR1 SGDLS, CDR2 YYNGEE. The length of the CDR3 is 18 residues. V lost 0 bases and J lost 1; bases outside the gene matches: 8. The CDR3 nucleotides read TGTGCCAGCAGCGTAGGGGGGACTAGCGGCCATCCCCAAGAGACCCAGTACTTC. It yields the protein CASSVGGTSGHPQETQYF.

A remark on this clone: Other DNA sequences within the sample encode an identical CDR3. J is TRBJ1-5 and V is TRBV2, with 9 positions matching TRBD1. CDR3 size: 16 residues. Germline loops: CDR1 SNHLY, CDR2 FYNNEI. The V segment lost 4 bases and the J segment 5 bases; nucleotides outside the gene matches: 9. In DNA form, the CDR3 reads TGTGCCAGCAGTGTAGGGACAGGGAGTAGGGATCAGCCCCAGCATTTT. It translates to CASSVGTGSRDQPQHF.

The V gene is TRBV10-3, the J gene TRBJ1-3, with 7 bases fitting TRBD1. Trimming took 4 bases from V and 0 from J; bases not matched to a gene: 9. The CDR3 extends over 17 amino acids. Germline V gene lookup returns CDR1 ENHRY and CDR2 SYGVKD. CDR3: CAISAQTGPGSGNTIYF. For the CDR3, the DNA is TGTGCCATCAGTGCACAGACAGGGCCCGGCTCTGGAAACACCATATATTTT.

This rearrangement joins TRBV19 to TRBJ2-1, with D possibly being TRBD1 (6 bases). In germline, CDR1 is LNHDA, CDR2 SQIVND (reference sequence). Trimming took 7 bases from V and 3 from J, leaving 22 bases between them. This CDR3 spans 17 amino acids. The CDR3 region is CASTLRTDSLNYNEQFF. The CDR3 DNA reads as TGTGCCAGTACCCTAAGGACGGACAGCCTAAACTACAATGAGCAGTTCTTC.

This clone was picked up a small number of times. The V call is TRBV28, the J call TRBJ1-1; 7 bases map to TRBD1. Trimming at V came to 5 bases and at J to 4 bases, leaving 4 bases not matched to a gene. The CDR3 loop spans 13 amino acids. Germline loops: CDR1 MDHEN, CDR2 SYDVKM. CDR3 protein: CASSLAGGTEAFF. The CDR3 DNA reads as TGTGCCAGCAGTCTCGCAGGGGGCACTGAAGCTTTCTTT.

The chain combines TRBV2 with TRBJ2-3; 12 positions agree with TRBD2. J gave up 5 bases and V 6 bases, and 3 bases lay outside the gene matches. This CDR3 region has 14 residues. Looked up from germline, CDR1 is SNHLY and CDR2 is FYNNEI. CDR3 sequence reads: CASRGGLAGDTQYF. In nucleotides, the CDR3 is TGTGCCAGCAGGGGGGGACTAGCGGGAGATACGCAGTATTTT.

The chain employs TRBV5-1 and TRBJ1-1, with D perhaps TRBD1 (5 bases). The CDR3 runs to 15 residues. V shed 2 bases and J shed 1 base, with 12 bases lying between them. Germline CDR1 SGHRS, CDR2 YFSETQ. As DNA, the CDR3 is TGCGCCAGCAGCTTAGCACAGGCGGCGAACACTGAAGCTTTCTTT. As protein: CASSLAQAANTEAFF.

This clone was seen only once. This chain uses TRBV7-9 with TRBJ2-1, with 7 bases that match TRBD1. The CDR3 has 16 amino acids. Germline CDR1 reads SEHNR; CDR2 reads FQNEAQ (reference sequence). Trimming at V came to 5 bases and at J to 10 bases, leaving 17 bases not matched to a gene. DNA for the CDR3: TGTGCCAGCAGCCCATACAGTGGGCAGGGGGTTAGGGAGCAGTTCTTC. Translation gives CASSPYSGQGVREQFF.

This rearrangement joins TRBV5-1 to TRBJ2-1, with 10 bases aligning to TRBD2. V lost 0 bases and J lost 3; bases outside the gene matches: 3. In germline, CDR1 is SGHRS, CDR2 YFSETQ. The CDR3 sequence is 16 residues long. In nucleotides, the CDR3 is TGCGCCAGCAGCTTGGGGGGACTAGCGAGCTACAATGAGCAGTTCTTC. Amino acid sequence: CASSLGGLASYNEQFF.

This clone appeared many times. V and J are TRBV20-1 and TRBJ2-2, with TRBD1 matching 10 bases. This CDR3 has 15 residues. After removal of 3 bases from V and 3 bases from J, the junction contained 4 bases not matched to a gene. The V gene's germline CDR1 is DFQATT and CDR2 SNEGSKA (reference sequence). CDR3 sequence (DNA): TGCAGTGCTAGTGGGGACAGGGGATACACCGGGGAGCTGTTTTTT. It codes for CSASGDRGYTGELFF.

The V gene is TRBV5-1, the J gene TRBJ1-2; TRBD1 matches at 9 bases. This CDR3 has 14 amino acids. V was pared by 4 bases and J by 6 bases, with 7 bases of the junction left unmatched. Germline lookup yields CDR1 SGHRS and CDR2 YFSETQ. The chain's CDR3 is CASSEKQGADGYTF. The CDR3, as DNA: TGCGCCAGCAGCGAGAAACAGGGGGCGGATGGCTACACCTTC. Full variable domain (rest looked up from reference TRBV5-1 and TRBJ1-2): KAGVTQTPRYLIKTRGQQVTLSCSPISGHRSVSWYQQTPGQGLQFLFEYFSETQRNKGNFPGRFSGRQFSNSRSEMNVSTLELGDSALYLCASSEKQGADGYTFGSGTRLTVV.

The gene calls are TRBV11-2 and TRBJ2-1, with TRBD2 matching over 8 bases. The CDR3 has 15 amino acids. V trimming: 5 bases; J trimming: 4 bases; junction bases outside the gene matches: 7. Germline V CDR1 and CDR2: SGHAT, FQNNGV. Written as DNA, the CDR3 is TGTGCCAGCAGCCCCGGGACTAGACGTTACAATGAGCAGTTCTTC. Its protein product is CASSPGTRRYNEQFF. The variable domain in full, completed from reference TRBV11-2 and TRBJ2-1, reads EAGVAQSPRYKIIEKRQSVAFWCNPISGHATLYWYQQILGQGPKLLIQFQNNGVVDDSQLPKDRFSAERLKGVDSTLKIQPAKLEDSAVYLCASSPGTRRYNEQFFGPGTRLTVL.

The chain has TRBV25-1 and TRBJ1-2; TRBD1 agrees at 7 bases. The CDR3 is made up of 13 amino acids. With V trimmed by 3 bases and J by 7 bases, 5 bases remained unmatched. CDR1 and CDR2 (germline): MGHDK, SYGVNS. CDR3 amino acids: CASSDRNRGGYTF. The CDR3 DNA is TGTGCCAGCAGTGACCGTAACAGGGGTGGCTACACCTTC.

The chain joins TRBV7-3 to TRBJ2-1, with 11 bases fitting TRBD2. The CDR3 contains 17 residues. The V segment lost 5 bases and the J segment 2 bases; nucleotides outside the gene matches: 8. Germline CDR1 and CDR2: SGHTA and FQGTGA. CDR3 sequence: CASSLYAGLAAYNEQFF. For the CDR3, the DNA is TGTGCCAGCAGCCTCTACGCGGGACTAGCGGCCTACAATGAGCAGTTCTTC.

The chain recombines TRBV28 with TRBJ1-1; D unclear. The V gene lost 1 base and the J gene lost 8 bases, with 5 bases spanning the gap. The V gene's germline CDR1 is MDHEN and CDR2 SYDVKM. This CDR3 spans 11 amino acids. The CDR3 nucleotides read TGTGCCAGCAGTTTATACTCGGAAGCTTTCTTT. This gives the protein CASSLYSEAFF.

In regard to this clone: The junction does not match germline at one end; this may be a read error. The chain uses TRBV11-2 and TRBJ2-1; D not certain. Germline V gene data show CDR1 as SGHAT and CDR2 as FQNNGV. CDR3 length equals 16 residues. CDR3 region: CASSIDLDPSYNEQFF. Written as DNA, the CDR3 is TGTGCCAGCAGCATAGACCTAGACCCCTCCTACAATGAGCAGTTCTTC.

This sequence joins TRBV28 and TRBJ2-1, with 9 positions matching TRBD2. The CDR3 consists of 13 residues. With 8 bases clipped from V and 4 bases from J, the junction kept 3 bases outside the gene matches. CDR1 is MDHEN and CDR2 is SYDVKM in the germline V gene. CDR3 bases: TGTGCCAGCCGGACTAGCGAATACAATGAGCAGTTCTTC. As protein: CASRTSEYNEQFF.

This clone was counted only a few times. The chain uses TRBV7-9 and TRBJ2-7; 8 bases map to TRBD2. Germline CDR1 and CDR2: SEHNR and FQNEAQ (reference sequence). V was clipped by 4 bases and J by 3 bases; unmatched bases: 8. CDR3 length: 15 amino acids. The CDR3 bases are TGTGCCAGCAGCTCCAGGAGCGGGAGTATCTACGAGCAGTACTTC. Translation: CASSSRSGSIYEQYF.

CDR3 bases: TGCGCCAGCAGCTTCACAGCGGGAGGTGGAGATACGCAGTATTTT. It encodes CASSFTAGGGDTQYF. The genes are TRBV5-1 and TRBJ2-3; 9 nucleotides line up with TRBD2. V dropped 2 bases and J dropped 5; count of bases not matched to a gene: 6. CDR1 is SGHRS, CDR2 YFSETQ, per germline. The length of the CDR3 is 15 residues.